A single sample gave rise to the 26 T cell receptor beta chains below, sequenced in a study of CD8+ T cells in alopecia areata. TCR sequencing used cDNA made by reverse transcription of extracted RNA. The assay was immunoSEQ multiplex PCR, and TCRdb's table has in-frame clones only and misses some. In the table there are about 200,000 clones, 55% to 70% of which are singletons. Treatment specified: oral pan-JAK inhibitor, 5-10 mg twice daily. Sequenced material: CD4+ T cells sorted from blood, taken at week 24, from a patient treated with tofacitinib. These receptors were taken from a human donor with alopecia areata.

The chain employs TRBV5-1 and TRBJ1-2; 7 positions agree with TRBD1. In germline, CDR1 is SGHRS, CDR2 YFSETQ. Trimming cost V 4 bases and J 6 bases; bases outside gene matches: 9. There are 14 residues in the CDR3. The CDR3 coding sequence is TGCGCCAGCAGCGTCTTCACCACAGGGGATGGCTACACCTTC. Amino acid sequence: CASSVFTTGDGYTF.

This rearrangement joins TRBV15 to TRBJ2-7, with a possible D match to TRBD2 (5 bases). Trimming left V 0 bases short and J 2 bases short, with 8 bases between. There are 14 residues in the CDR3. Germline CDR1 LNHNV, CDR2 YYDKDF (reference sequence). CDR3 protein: CATSREQRPYEQYF. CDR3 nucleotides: TGTGCCACCAGCAGAGAACAGCGGCCCTACGAGCAGTACTTC.

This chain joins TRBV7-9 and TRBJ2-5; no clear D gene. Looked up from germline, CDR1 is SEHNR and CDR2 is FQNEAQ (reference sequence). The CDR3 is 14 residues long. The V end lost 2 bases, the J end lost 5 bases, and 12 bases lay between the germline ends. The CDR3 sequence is CASSLNMDAETQYF. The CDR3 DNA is TGTGCCAGCAGCTTAAATATGGACGCGGAGACCCAGTACTTC.

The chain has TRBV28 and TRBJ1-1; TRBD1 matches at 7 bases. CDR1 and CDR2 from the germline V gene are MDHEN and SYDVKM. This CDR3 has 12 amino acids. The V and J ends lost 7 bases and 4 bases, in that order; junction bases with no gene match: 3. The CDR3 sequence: CASNTGVTEAFF. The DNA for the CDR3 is TGTGCCAGCAACACAGGGGTCACTGAAGCTTTCTTT. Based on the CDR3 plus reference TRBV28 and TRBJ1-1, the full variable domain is DVKVTQSSRYLVKRTGEKVFLECVQDMDHENMFWYRQDPGLGLRLIYFSYDVKMKEKGDIPEGYSVSREKKERFSLILESASTNQTSMYLCASNTGVTEAFFGQGTRLTVV.

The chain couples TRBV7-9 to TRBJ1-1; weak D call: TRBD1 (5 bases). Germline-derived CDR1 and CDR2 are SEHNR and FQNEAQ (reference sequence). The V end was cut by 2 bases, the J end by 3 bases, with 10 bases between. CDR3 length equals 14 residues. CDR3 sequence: CASSLQGSDTEAFF. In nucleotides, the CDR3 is TGTGCCAGCAGCTTACAGGGAAGCGACACTGAAGCTTTCTTT.

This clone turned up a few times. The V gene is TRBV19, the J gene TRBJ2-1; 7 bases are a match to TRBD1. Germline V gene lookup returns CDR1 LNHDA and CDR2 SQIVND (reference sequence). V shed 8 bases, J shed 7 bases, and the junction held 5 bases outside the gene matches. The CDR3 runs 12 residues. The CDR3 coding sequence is TGTGCCAGTGGACAGGTTCATAATGAGCAGTTCTTC. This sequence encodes CASGQVHNEQFF.

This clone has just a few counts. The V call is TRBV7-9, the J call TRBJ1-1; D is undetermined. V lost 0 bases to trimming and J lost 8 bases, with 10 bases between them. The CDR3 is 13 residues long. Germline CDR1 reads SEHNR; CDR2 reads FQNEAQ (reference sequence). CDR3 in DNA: TGTGCCAGCAGCTTAGCGCCCCCAGGAGAAGCTTTCTTT. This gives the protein CASSLAPPGEAFF.

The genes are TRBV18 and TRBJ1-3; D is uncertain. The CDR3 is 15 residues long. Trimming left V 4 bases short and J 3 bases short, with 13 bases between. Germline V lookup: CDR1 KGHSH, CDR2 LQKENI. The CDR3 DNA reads TGTGCCAGCTCACTTACACGACCGATTGGAAACACCATATATTTT. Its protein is CASSLTRPIGNTIYF.

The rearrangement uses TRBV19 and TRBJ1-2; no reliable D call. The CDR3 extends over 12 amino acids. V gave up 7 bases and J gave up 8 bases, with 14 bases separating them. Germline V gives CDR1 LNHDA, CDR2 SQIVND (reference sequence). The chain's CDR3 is CASIQQTGGYTF. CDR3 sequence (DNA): TGTGCCAGTATTCAGCAGACGGGCGGCTACACCTTC.

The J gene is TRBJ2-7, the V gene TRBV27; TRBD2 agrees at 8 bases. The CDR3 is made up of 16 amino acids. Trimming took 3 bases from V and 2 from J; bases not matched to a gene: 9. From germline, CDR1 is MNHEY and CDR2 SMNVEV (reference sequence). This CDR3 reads CASSFGIAGSTYEQYF. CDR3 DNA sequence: TGTGCCAGCAGTTTCGGGATAGCGGGGTCAACCTACGAGCAGTACTTC.

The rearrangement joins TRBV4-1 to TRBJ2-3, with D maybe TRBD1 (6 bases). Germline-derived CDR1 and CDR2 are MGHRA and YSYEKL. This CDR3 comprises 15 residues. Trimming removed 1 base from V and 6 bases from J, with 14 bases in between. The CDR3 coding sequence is TGCGCCAGCAGCCAAGTACGGTCAGGGGCGGATACGCAGTATTTT. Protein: CASSQVRSGADTQYF.

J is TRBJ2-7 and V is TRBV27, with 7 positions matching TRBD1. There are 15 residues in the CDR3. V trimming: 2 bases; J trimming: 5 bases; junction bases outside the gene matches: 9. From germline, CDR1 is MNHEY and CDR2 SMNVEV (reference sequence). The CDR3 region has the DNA TGTGCCAGCAGTTTAAGGGACAGCCCCGGGCACGAGCAGTACTTC. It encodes CASSLRDSPGHEQYF.

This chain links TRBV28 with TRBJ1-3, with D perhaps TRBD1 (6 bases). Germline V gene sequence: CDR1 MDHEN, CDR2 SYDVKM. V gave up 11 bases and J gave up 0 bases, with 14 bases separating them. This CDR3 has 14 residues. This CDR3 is CAGLPGDSGNTIYF. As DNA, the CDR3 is TGTGCCGGCCTTCCAGGGGACTCTGGAAACACCATATATTTT. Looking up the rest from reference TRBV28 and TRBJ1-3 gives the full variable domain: DVKVTQSSRYLVKRTGEKVFLECVQDMDHENMFWYRQDPGLGLRLIYFSYDVKMKEKGDIPEGYSVSREKKERFSLILESASTNQTSMYLCAGLPGDSGNTIYFGEGSWLTVV.

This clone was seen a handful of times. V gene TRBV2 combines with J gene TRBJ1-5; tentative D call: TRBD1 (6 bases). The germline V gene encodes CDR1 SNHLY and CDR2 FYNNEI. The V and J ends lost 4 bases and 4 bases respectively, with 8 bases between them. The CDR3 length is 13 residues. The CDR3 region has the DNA TGTGCCAGCAGTGGCAGGGGAAATCAGCCCCAGCATTTT. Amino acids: CASSGRGNQPQHF.

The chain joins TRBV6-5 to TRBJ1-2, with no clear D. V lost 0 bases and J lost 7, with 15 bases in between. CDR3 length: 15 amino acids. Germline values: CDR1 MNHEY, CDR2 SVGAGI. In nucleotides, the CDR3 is TGTGCCAGCAGTTACTCAGAGTTAGAAGGGTCTGGCTACACCTTC. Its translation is CASSYSELEGSGYTF.

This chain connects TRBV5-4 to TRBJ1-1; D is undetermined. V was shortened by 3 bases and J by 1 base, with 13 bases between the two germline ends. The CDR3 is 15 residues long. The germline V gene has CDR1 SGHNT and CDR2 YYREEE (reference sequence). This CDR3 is CASSWGDGPNTEAFF. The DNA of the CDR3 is TGTGCCAGCAGCTGGGGAGACGGGCCGAACACTGAAGCTTTCTTT.

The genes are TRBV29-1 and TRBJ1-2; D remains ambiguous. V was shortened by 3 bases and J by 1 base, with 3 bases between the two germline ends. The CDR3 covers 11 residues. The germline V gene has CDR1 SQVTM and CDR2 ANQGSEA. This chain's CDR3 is CSVDVNYGYTF. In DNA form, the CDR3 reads TGCAGCGTTGACGTTAACTATGGCTACACCTTC.

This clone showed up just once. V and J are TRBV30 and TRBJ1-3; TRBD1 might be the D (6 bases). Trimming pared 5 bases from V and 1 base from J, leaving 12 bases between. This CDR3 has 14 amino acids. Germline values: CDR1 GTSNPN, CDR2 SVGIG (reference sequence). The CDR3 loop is CAWVRTVSGNTIYF. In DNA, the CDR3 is TGTGCCTGGGTACGGACAGTTTCTGGAAACACCATATATTTT.

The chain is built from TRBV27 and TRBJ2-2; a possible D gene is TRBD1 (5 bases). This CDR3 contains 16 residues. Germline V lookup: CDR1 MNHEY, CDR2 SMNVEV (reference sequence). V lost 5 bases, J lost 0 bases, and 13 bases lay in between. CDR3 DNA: TGTGCCAGCAGTCCCGACAGATCCCCGAACACCGGGGAGCTGTTTTTT. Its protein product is CASSPDRSPNTGELFF.

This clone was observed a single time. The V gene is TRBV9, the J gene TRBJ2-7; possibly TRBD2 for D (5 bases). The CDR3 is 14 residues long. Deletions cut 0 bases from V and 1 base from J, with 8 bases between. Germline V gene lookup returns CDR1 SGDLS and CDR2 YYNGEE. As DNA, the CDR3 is TGTGCCAGCAGCGTAGGGACTGCTTCCTACGAGCAGTACTTC. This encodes CASSVGTASYEQYF.

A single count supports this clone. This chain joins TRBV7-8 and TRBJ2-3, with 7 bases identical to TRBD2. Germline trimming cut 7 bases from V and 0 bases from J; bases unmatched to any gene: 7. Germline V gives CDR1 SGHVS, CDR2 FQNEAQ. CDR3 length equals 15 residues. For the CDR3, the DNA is TGTGCCAGCATAACGCCGGGACTAAGCACAGATACGCAGTATTTT. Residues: CASITPGLSTDTQYF.

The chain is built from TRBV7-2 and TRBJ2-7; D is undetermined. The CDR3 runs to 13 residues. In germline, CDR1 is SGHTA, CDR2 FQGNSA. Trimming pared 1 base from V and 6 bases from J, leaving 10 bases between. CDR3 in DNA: TGTGCCAGCAGCTTAGTTATGGAGTCCGAGCAGTACTTC. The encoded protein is CASSLVMESEQYF.

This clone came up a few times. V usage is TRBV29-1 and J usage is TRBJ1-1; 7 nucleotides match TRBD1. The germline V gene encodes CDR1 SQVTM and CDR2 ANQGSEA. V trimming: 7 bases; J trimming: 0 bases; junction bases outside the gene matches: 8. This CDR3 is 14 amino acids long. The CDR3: CSEHSGQLNTEAFF. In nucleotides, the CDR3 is TGCAGCGAGCATTCGGGACAGTTGAACACTGAAGCTTTCTTT.

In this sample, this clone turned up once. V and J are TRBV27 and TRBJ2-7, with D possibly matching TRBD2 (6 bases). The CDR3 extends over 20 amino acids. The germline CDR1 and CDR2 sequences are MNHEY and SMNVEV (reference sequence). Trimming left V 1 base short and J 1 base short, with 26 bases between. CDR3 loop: CASSLYISAGEGGRSYEQYF. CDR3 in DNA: TGTGCCAGCAGTTTATATATCAGTGCCGGCGAGGGAGGTCGGTCCTACGAGCAGTACTTC.

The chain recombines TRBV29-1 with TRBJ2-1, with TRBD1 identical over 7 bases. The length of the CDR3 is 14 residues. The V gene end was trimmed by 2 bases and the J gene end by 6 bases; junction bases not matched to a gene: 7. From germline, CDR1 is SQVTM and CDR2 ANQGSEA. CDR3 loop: CSVERPGGPNEQFF. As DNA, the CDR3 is TGCAGCGTTGAAAGGCCAGGGGGTCCCAATGAGCAGTTCTTC.

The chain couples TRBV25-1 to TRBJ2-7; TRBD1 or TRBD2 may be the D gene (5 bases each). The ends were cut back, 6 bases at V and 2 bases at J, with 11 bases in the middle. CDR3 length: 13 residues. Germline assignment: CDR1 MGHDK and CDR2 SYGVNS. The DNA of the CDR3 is TGTGCCAGCAGCCGAGGGACGCCCTACGAGCAGTACTTC. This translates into CASSRGTPYEQYF.